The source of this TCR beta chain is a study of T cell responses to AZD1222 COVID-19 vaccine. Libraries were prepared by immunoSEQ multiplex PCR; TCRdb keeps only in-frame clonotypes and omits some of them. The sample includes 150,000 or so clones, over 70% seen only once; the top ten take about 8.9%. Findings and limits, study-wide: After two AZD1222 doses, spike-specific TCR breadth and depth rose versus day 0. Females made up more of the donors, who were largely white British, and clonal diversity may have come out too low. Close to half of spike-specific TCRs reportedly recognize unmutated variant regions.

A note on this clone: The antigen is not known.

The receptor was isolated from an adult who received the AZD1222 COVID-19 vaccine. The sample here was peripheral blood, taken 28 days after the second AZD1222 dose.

The CDR3 coding sequence is TGTGCCAGCAGTCAGACAGGGGGAGTGAACACTGAAGCTTTCTTT. Translated: CASSQTGGVNTEAFF. The J gene is TRBJ1-1, the V gene TRBV6-2 or TRBV6-3, with 9 bases that match TRBD1. Germline V gene lookup returns CDR1 MNHEY and CDR2 SVGEGT. Trimming at V came to 5 bases and at J to 0 bases, leaving 4 bases not matched to a gene. This CDR3 has 15 amino acids.